Shown below are 6 T cell receptor beta chains from a single sample sequenced in a study of T cells in localized non-small cell lung cancer (dated by TCRdb to between 2020 and 2021). Library construction relied on the immunoSEQ multiplex PCR assay. What TCRdb holds here is the immuneACCESS table cut down to in-frame rearrangements. Part of the clones is not present; checked against another copy, under half of the missing clones reflect an unresolved V gene, and the others are unexplained. The sample yields about 39,000 clones; roughly three quarters were counted once. The leading ten clones occupy about 37% of the sample. Sequenced material: PBMCs, taken before any cancer treatment. The source of these receptors is a woman aged 40 to 75 with stage II squamous cell lung carcinoma.

This clone was recorded once. The chain carries TRBV5-1 and TRBJ1-3; 7 nucleotides align to TRBD1. There are 15 residues in the CDR3. Looked up from germline, CDR1 is SGHRS and CDR2 is YFSETQ. The J segment lost 0 bases and the V segment lost 3 bases, leaving 3 bases of the junction unmatched. CDR3 loop: CASSWGTDSGNTIYF. CDR3 bases: TGCGCCAGCAGCTGGGGGACAGACTCTGGAAACACCATATATTTT.

The J gene is TRBJ2-3, the V gene TRBV6-5, with D maybe TRBD2 (5 bases). This CDR3 has 16 amino acids. Trimming removed 0 bases at V and 1 base at J, with 11 bases between. Per the germline V gene, CDR1 is MNHEY and CDR2 is SVGAGI. CDR3 bases: TGTGCCAGCAGTTACTCAGTTCTGGAGGGCACAGATACGCAGTATTTT. Translated, it gives CASSYSVLEGTDTQYF.

This rearrangement joins TRBV11-2 to TRBJ2-1, with TRBD2 matching over 7 bases. V lost 5 bases and J lost 8; bases outside the gene matches: 15. The CDR3 runs to 16 residues. Germline V lookup: CDR1 SGHAT, CDR2 FQNNGV. CDR3 nucleotide sequence: TGTGCCAGCAGCCCTCTCGGCGGGAGCCGTTTCTATGAGCAGTTCTTC. It encodes CASSPLGGSRFYEQFF.

The chain couples TRBV9 to TRBJ2-2, with 12 bases that match TRBD2. The CDR3 runs 18 residues. Germline trimming cut 0 bases from V and 7 bases from J; bases unmatched to any gene: 10. Germline CDR1 and CDR2: SGDLS and YYNGEE. DNA of the CDR3: TGTGCCAGCAGCGTAGTGGCTAGCGGGAGGGCCTTGAACGGGGAGCTGTTTTTT. Translation: CASSVVASGRALNGELFF.

The chain has TRBV27 and TRBJ1-1; 10 bases map to TRBD1. V trimming: 5 bases; J trimming: 1 base; junction bases outside the gene matches: 4. This CDR3 contains 15 residues. CDR1 is MNHEY, CDR2 SMNVEV, per germline (reference sequence). The CDR3 DNA is TGTGCCAGCAGTACGCGGACAGGGGGGAACACTGAAGCTTTCTTT. Translated: CASSTRTGGNTEAFF.

V gene TRBV2 combines with J gene TRBJ1-1; D gene unclear. Germline V lookup: CDR1 SNHLY, CDR2 FYNNEI. The V and J ends lost 5 bases and 0 bases respectively, with 13 bases between them. The CDR3 sequence is 15 residues long. The CDR3 DNA is TGTGCCAGCAGTTCGGAGGAATACATGAACACTGAAGCTTTCTTT. This codes for CASSSEEYMNTEAFF.